Reported below is one T cell receptor (beta chain). Its antigen is not known. These data originate in a study of T cell repertoires in cytomegalovirus infection. Study context: As its CMV epitopes, the study selected recently identified HLA-C-restricted and well-studied HLA-B-restricted targets. Public signatures in TCR beta pointed to CMV infection and matching HLA type.

V was clipped by 3 bases and J by 0 bases; unmatched bases: 13. The germline V gene encodes CDR1 LGHNA and CDR2 YNFKEQ. The CDR3 runs to 18 residues. Via MiXCR, TCRdb re-called the reads, giving one row per CDR3 protein. Of about 770,000 distinct CDR3 sequences listed, 25% to 30% were seen once; the top ten hold roughly 13%. Study-wide findings and caveats: Frequencies of public TCR beta families were cumulated, and this identified carriers of CMV plus the relevant HLA. HLA-C-restricted CMV clonotypes gave the most frequent clonotype in two of eight donors.

The chain uses TRBV4-2 and TRBJ1-1; 7 nucleotides agree with TRBD1. The receptor was derived from a human donor in good health (CMV status not recorded). Some clones in this sample may be carry-over from other donors' samples. The sequences come from cultured CD8+ T cells from PBMCs, collected from culture after CMV antigen stimulation. The CDR3 protein is CASSHTRDRLILNTEAFF. In nucleotides, the CDR3 is TGTGCCAGCAGCCATACCCGGGACAGACTAATTTTGAACACTGAAGCTTTCTTT.